This is a list of T cell receptor beta chains from one sample in a study of graft-versus-host responses after intestinal transplantation. TCRdb's copy holds only in-frame clones and misses some; the assay was immunoSEQ multiplex PCR. Here the sample spans around 100,000 clones, approximately 84% being singletons. Their recognized antigens are unknown. Sequenced material: unstimulated CD4+ T cells sorted from spleen or lymph node cells, taken before transplant. These receptors were collected from a human donor who was the organ donor for an intestinal transplant. The CDR3 runs from the conserved cysteine through the conserved F or W. The order of the fields is D gene, J gene, CDR3 length, V gene, clone size, CDR3 DNA, CDR3 protein. A D gene is named only where the DNA matches it firmly. Clone size is given for some rows only: seen once, a few or many times, or a class if the clone is expanded.

NA | TRBJ2-3 | 17 | TRBV28 | NA | TGTGCCAGCAGTTTGGTGCTCGGGGGGCGGTCAACAGATACGCAGTATTTT | CASSLVLGGRSTDTQYF
TRBD1 | TRBJ1-5 | 14 | TRBV28 | NA | TGTGCCAGCACCCAGACAGGGGTCCAACAGCCCCAGCATTTT | CASTQTGVQQPQHF
TRBD2 | TRBJ2-7 | 18 | TRBV2 | few | TGTGCCAGCACTTCACCCGCTAGCGGGGGCCGAGTTTCCTACGAGCAGTACTTC | CASTSPASGGRVSYEQYF
NA | TRBJ1-1 | 14 | TRBV5-1 | NA | TGCGCCAGCAGCTCGACCACGGGTACCACTGAAGCTTTCTTT | CASSSTTGTTEAFF
NA | TRBJ2-1 | 16 | TRBV5-1 | NA | TGCGCCAGCAGCTTCGGATATCCAGTCTACCACAATGAGCAGTTCTTC | CASSFGYPVYHNEQFF
TRBD1 | TRBJ1-4 | 16 | TRBV6-5 | once | TGTGCCAGCAGTTACTCCCTGGACAGGGGTACGGAAAAACTGTTTTTT | CASSYSLDRGTEKLFF
NA | TRBJ1-2 | 14 | TRBV30 | few | TGTGCCTGGACCCCTCGATGGGTTAACTATGGCTACACCTTC | CAWTPRWVNYGYTF
TRBD2 | TRBJ2-3 | 20 | TRBV30 | NA | TGTGCCTGGAGTAGAGGACGGACTAGCGGGGGGGTCTTCTCCGGAGATACGCAGTATTTT | CAWSRGRTSGGVFSGDTQYF
NA | TRBJ1-1 | 14 | TRBV30 | NA | TGTGCCTCAAATCCGGACAGACTGAACACTGAAGCTTTCTTT | CASNPDRLNTEAFF
TRBD1 | TRBJ2-3 | 16 | TRBV5-1 | NA | TGCGCCAGCAGCCCGGGGACAGGGGTCCGCACAGATACGCAGTATTTT | CASSPGTGVRTDTQYF
TRBD1 | TRBJ2-2 | 17 | TRBV30 | NA | TGTGCCTGGAGTGGGACAGGGGGAAAGCGGAACACCGGGGAGCTGTTTTTT | CAWSGTGGKRNTGELFF
NA | TRBJ1-2 | 15 | TRBV5-4 | NA | TGTGCCAGCAGCTTGGCGGTACAGGGTGGCTATGGCTACACCTTC | CASSLAVQGGYGYTF
TRBD1 | TRBJ1-2 | 14 | TRBV6-1 | NA | TGTGCCAGCAGAAGGACAGGGACGATTTATGGCTACACCTTC | CASRRTGTIYGYTF
TRBD2 | TRBJ2-7 | 15 | TRBV9 | NA | TGTGCCAGCAGCGTAGGGGACTATCAAACCTACGAGCAGTACTTC | CASSVGDYQTYEQYF
NA | TRBJ1-6 | 16 | TRBV25-1 | NA | TGTGCCAGCAGTGCCGTGGGATCGCGCGCAAATTCACCCCTCCACTTT | CASSAVGSRANSPLHF
NA | TRBJ2-5 | 11 | TRBV6-5 | NA | TGTGCCAGCAGTTACGGAGAGACCCAGTACTTC | CASSYGETQYF
TRBD1 | TRBJ2-3 | 17 | TRBV28 | NA | TGTGCCAGCAGTTTTGGGGCCGGGACAGGTTCCACAGATACGCAGTATTTT | CASSFGAGTGSTDTQYF
NA | TRBJ2-3 | 13 | TRBV7-9 | NA | TGTGCCAGCAGCCCACCCCCGCCAGATACGCAGTATTTT | CASSPPPPDTQYF
NA | TRBJ1-3 | 14 | TRBV6-1 | NA | TGTGCCAGCAGTACGAGCTACTCTGGAAACACCATATATTTT | CASSTSYSGNTIYF
NA | TRBJ1-6 | 14 | TRBV9 | NA | TGTGCCAGCAGCGTAGCTACGCAGGGGTCACCCCTCCACTTT | CASSVATQGSPLHF
NA | TRBJ1-6 | 18 | TRBV28 | NA | TGTGCCAGCAGTTTTTACCTCCGGGGGGCAGGGGAAAATTCACCCCTCCACTTT | CASSFYLRGAGENSPLHF
NA | TRBJ2-5 | 14 | TRBV5-1 | NA | TGCGCCAGCAGCGGGGACCGCCTACAAGAGACCCAGTACTTC | CASSGDRLQETQYF
NA | TRBJ2-3 | 15 | TRBV7-9 | NA | TGTGCCAGCAGCTTAGCGGGGGGAAACACAGATACGCAGTATTTT | CASSLAGGNTDTQYF
NA | TRBJ2-1 | 13 | TRBV7-2 | NA | TGTGCCAGCAGCTCCCCGGGCTATAATGAGCAGTTCTTC | CASSSPGYNEQFF
NA | TRBJ2-5 | 16 | TRBV6-6 | NA | TGTGCCAGCAGTTACTCGAAGGGTTGGGAGCAAGAGACCCAGTACTTC | CASSYSKGWEQETQYF
TRBD1 | TRBJ2-7 | 15 | TRBV5-6 | few | TGTGCCAGCAGCTTGGTTGAAGGGGGCTTCCACGAGCAGTACTTC | CASSLVEGGFHEQYF
TRBD1 | TRBJ2-2 | 15 | TRBV6-1 | NA | TGTGCCAGCAGTGAACAGGGGGCTTTCACCGGGGAGCTGTTTTTT | CASSEQGAFTGELFF
TRBD1 | TRBJ1-6 | 18 | TRBV27 | NA | TGTGCCAGCAGTTTATTTGTTGGGACAGGGAATCTCGATTCACCCCTCCACTTT | CASSLFVGTGNLDSPLHF
TRBD2 | TRBJ2-1 | 15 | TRBV7-6 | NA | TGTGCCAGCAGCTTGGAGGCGGGGGGGAGGTATGAGCAGTTCTTC | CASSLEAGGRYEQFF
NA | TRBJ1-5 | 14 | TRBV19 | NA | TGTGCCAGTAGTGAGGACCCAGGGGCGGTGGCCCAGCATTTT | CASSEDPGAVAQHF
TRBD1 | TRBJ1-2 | 14 | TRBV19 | few | TGTGCCAGTAGCCATCGACAGGGTCGATATGGCTACACCTTC | CASSHRQGRYGYTF
NA | TRBJ1-4 | 14 | TRBV2 | NA | TGTGCCAGCAGTGCAACTAGAACTAATGAAAAACTGTTTTTT | CASSATRTNEKLFF
NA | TRBJ1-2 | 17 | TRBV7-9 | NA | TGTGCCAGCAGCTCCCCCGTCGCTCTTGGTACTAACTATGGCTACACCTTC | CASSSPVALGTNYGYTF
NA | TRBJ1-1 | 14 | TRBV11-1 | NA | TGTGCCAGCAGCTTTGGGTGGGAGAACACTGAAGCTTTCTTT | CASSFGWENTEAFF
NA | TRBJ1-6 | 13 | TRBV28 | few | TGTGCCAGCAGCGACGATGCGTATTCACCCCTCCACTTT | CASSDDAYSPLHF
NA | TRBJ1-1 | 14 | TRBV30 | NA | TGTGCCTGGAGTGTACGATGGGGGTCCACTGAAGCTTTCTTT | CAWSVRWGSTEAFF
TRBD2 | TRBJ2-1 | 18 | TRBV28 | NA | TGTGCCAGCAGTTCCTTTACTAGCGGGGGGTTAGCCTACAATGAGCAGTTCTTC | CASSSFTSGGLAYNEQFF
NA | TRBJ1-1 | 12 | TRBV29-1 | once | TGCAGCGCAGAGTGGGGATCCACTGAAGCTTTCTTT | CSAEWGSTEAFF
NA | TRBJ1-2 | 15 | TRBV7-9 | NA | TGTGCCAGCAGTCCAGAGGTACTTGGGTCCTATGGCTACACCTTC | CASSPEVLGSYGYTF
NA | TRBJ1-1 | 14 | TRBV11-1 | NA | TGTGCCAGCAGCTCACTAGGGGCAGCCGGTGAAGCTTTCTTT | CASSSLGAAGEAFF
NA | TRBJ1-1 | 14 | TRBV5-1 | NA | TGCGCCAGCAGCTTGACAGGTCCTGGGCCTGAAGCTTTCTTT | CASSLTGPGPEAFF
NA | TRBJ2-1 | 15 | TRBV10-1 | once | TGCGCCAGCAGTGAGTCGTCGGTGTCGAACGATGAGCAGTTCTTC | CASSESSVSNDEQFF
NA | TRBJ1-2 | 15 | TRBV5-1 | NA | TGCGCCAGCAGCCCCCTAGGGCAGCCTAACTATGGCTACACCTTC | CASSPLGQPNYGYTF
NA | TRBJ1-4 | 11 | TRBV20-1 | once | TGCAGTGCTCCCCTGAATGAAAAACTGTTTTTT | CSAPLNEKLFF
NA | TRBJ1-5 | 15 | TRBV28 | NA | TGTGCCAGCAGTTTTCGAGGGGTTTCGGGCCAGCCCCAGCATTTT | CASSFRGVSGQPQHF
NA | TRBJ2-7 | 15 | TRBV6-1 | NA | TGTGCCAGCAGTGACGCTCTTCTCGGGCGGGGGACAAGGGAATTC | CASSDALLGRGTREF
NA | TRBJ2-2 | 15 | TRBV4-1 | few | TGCGCCAGCAGCCAAGAGACTTCGGGCATCGGGGAGCTGTTTTTT | CASSQETSGIGELFF
NA | TRBJ1-2 | 11 | TRBV6-6 | NA | TGTGCCAGCAGTTACTCGGGCAGCATCACCTTC | CASSYSGSITF
NA | TRBJ2-5 | 15 | TRBV19 | NA | TGTGCCAGTAGTATAGGAGGTTGGACCCAAGAGACCCAGTACTTC | CASSIGGWTQETQYF
TRBD2 | TRBJ2-3 | 18 | TRBV5-4 | few | TGTGCCAGCCAGAAGGATAGCGGGGCGTTTTATAGCACAGATACGCAGTATTTT | CASQKDSGAFYSTDTQYF
TRBD2 | TRBJ2-3 | 17 | TRBV7-2 | NA | TGTGCCAGCAGCTCTGTGCGACTAGCGGGGCGCACAGATACGCAGTATTTT | CASSSVRLAGRTDTQYF
NA | TRBJ1-3 | 13 | TRBV6-1 | NA | TGTGCCAGCAGTTGGGGGGCCGGAGACACCATATATTTT | CASSWGAGDTIYF
NA | TRBJ1-4 | 15 | TRBV6-6 | few | TGTGCCAGCGCCCAAAGAGGACAGATTAATGAAAAACTGTTTTTT | CASAQRGQINEKLFF